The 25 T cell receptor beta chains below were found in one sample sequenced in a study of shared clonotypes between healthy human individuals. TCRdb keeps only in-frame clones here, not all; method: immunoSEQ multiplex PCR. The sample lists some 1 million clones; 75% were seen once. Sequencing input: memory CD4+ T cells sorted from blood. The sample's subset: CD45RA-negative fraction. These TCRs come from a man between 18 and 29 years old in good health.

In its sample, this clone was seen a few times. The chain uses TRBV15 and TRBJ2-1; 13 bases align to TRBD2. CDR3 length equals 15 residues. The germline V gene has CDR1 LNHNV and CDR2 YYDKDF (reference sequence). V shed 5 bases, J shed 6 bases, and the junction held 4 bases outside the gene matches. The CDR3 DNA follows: TGTGCCACCAGCTCCCGGACTAGCGGGAGCAATGAGCAGTTCTTC. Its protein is CATSSRTSGSNEQFF.

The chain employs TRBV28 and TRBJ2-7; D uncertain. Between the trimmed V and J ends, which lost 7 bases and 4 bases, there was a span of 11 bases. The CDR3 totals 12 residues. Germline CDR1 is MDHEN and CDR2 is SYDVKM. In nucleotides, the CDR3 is TGTGCCAGCACCCGGTTCGGTTACGAGCAGTACTTC. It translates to CASTRFGYEQYF.

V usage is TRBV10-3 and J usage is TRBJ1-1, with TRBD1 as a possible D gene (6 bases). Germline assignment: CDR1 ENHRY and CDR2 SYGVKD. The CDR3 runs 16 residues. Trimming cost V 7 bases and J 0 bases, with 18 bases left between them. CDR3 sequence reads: CAIKVGDRLMNTEAFF. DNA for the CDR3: TGTGCCATCAAGGTAGGAGACAGGCTGATGAACACTGAAGCTTTCTTT.

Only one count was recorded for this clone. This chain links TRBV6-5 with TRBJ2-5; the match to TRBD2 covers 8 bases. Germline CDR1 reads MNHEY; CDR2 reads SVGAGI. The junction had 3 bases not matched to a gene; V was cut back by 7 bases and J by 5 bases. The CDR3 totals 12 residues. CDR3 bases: TGTGCCAGCAAACGGGGGGGGGAGACCCAGTACTTC. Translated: CASKRGGETQYF.

This chain's CDR3 is CASSPRGSYNQPQHF. In DNA, the CDR3 is TGTGCCAGCAGCCCCCGGGGGAGCTACAATCAGCCCCAGCATTTT. The V call is TRBV28, the J call TRBJ1-5, with a weak D call TRBD1 (5 bases). The CDR3 is 15 amino acids. Germline CDR1 reads MDHEN; CDR2 reads SYDVKM. V dropped 6 bases and J dropped 3 bases, with 15 bases sitting between them.

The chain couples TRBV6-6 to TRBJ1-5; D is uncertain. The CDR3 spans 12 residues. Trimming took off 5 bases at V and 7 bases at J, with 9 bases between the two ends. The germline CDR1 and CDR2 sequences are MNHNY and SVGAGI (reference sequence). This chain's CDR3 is CASSPDRQPQHF. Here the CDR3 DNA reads TGTGCCAGCAGTCCCGATCGGCAGCCCCAGCATTTT.

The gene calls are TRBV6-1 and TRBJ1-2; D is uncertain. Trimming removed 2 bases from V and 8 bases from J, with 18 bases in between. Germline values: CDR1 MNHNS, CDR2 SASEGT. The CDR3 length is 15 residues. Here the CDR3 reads CASSEKAVQSYGYTF. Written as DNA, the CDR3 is TGTGCCAGCAGTGAAAAGGCCGTCCAAAGCTACGGCTACACCTTC.

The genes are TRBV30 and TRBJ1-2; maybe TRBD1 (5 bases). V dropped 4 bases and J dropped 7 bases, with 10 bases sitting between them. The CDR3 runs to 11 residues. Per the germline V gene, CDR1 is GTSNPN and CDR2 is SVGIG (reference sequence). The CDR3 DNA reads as TGTGCCTGGACAGGGCCCTCTGGCTACACCTTC. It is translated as CAWTGPSGYTF.

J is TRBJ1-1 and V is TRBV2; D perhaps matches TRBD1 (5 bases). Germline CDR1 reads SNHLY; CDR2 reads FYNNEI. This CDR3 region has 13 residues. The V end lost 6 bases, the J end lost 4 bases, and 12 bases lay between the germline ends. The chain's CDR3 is CASSREGATEAFF. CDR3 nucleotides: TGTGCCAGCAGCAGGGAGGGTGCCACTGAAGCTTTCTTT.

The CDR3 DNA reads as TGTGCCAGCGGCTCAGCTCGGCGCTACGAGCAGTACTTC. This sequence encodes CASGSARRYEQYF. The genes are TRBV6-5 and TRBJ2-7; D not resolved. Germline assignment: CDR1 MNHEY and CDR2 SVGAGI. The CDR3 sequence is 13 residues long. Trimming left V 8 bases short and J 3 bases short, with 14 bases between.

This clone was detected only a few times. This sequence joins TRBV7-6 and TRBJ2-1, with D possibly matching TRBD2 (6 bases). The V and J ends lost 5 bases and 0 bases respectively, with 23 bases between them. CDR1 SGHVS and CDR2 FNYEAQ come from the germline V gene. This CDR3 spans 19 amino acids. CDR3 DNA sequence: TGTGCCAGCAGCCCCCCTCATTCGATGGAGGGAAGCTCCTACAATGAGCAGTTCTTC. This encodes CASSPPHSMEGSSYNEQFF.

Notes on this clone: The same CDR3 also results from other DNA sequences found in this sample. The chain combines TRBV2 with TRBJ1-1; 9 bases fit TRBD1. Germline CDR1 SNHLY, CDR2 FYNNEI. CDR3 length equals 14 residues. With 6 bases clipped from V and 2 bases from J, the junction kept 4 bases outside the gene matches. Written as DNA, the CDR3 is TGTGCCAGCAGCAACAGGGGGCGTAACACTGAAGCTTTCTTT. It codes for CASSNRGRNTEAFF. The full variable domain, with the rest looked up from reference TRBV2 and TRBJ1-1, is EPEVTQTPSHQVTQMGQEVILRCVPISNHLYFYWYRQILGQKVEFLVSFYNNEISEKSEIFDDQFSVERPDGSNFTLKIRSTKLEDSAMYFCASSNRGRNTEAFFGQGTRLTVV.

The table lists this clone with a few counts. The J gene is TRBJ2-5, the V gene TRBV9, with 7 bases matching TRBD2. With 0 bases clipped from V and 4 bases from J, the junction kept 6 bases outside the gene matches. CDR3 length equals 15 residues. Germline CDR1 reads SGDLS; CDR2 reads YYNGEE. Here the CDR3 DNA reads TGTGCCAGCAGCGTAGGTGGGAGGGCCGGAGAGACCCAGTACTTC. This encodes CASSVGGRAGETQYF.

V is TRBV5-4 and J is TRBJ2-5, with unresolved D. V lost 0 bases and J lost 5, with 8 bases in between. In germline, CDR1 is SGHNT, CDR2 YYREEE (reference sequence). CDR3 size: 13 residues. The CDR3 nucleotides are TGTGCCAGCAGCTTGGGGACCAGGGAGACCCAGTACTTC. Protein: CASSLGTRETQYF.

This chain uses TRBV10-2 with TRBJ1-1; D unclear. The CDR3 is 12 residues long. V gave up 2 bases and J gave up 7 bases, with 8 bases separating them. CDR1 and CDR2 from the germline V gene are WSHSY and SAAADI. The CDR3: CASSEQGLEAFF. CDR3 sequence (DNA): TGCGCCAGCAGTGAGCAAGGGCTTGAAGCTTTCTTT.

Written as DNA, the CDR3 is TGTGCCAGCAGCAACGACAGGGGGACTAACAGGGAGACCCAGTACTTC. It translates to CASSNDRGTNRETQYF. The chain recombines TRBV28 with TRBJ2-5; TRBD1 matches at 9 bases. CDR1 is MDHEN and CDR2 is SYDVKM in the germline V gene. The CDR3 runs 16 residues. Trimming removed 6 bases from V and 5 bases from J; junction bases left unmatched: 13.

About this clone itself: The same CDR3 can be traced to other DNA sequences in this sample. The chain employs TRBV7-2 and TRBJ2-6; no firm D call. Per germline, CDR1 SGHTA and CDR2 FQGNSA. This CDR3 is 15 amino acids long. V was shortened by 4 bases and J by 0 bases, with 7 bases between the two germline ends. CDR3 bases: TGTGCCAGCAGCTATAGGGCCTCTGGGGCCAACGTCCTGACTTTC. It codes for CASSYRASGANVLTF.

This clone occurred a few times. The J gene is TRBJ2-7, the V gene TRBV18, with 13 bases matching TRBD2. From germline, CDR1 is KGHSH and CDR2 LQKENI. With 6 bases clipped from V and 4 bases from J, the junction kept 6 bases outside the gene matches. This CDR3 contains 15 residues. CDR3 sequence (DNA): TGTGCCAGCTCCCCCGGACTAGCGGGGGCATACGAGCAGTACTTC. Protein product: CASSPGLAGAYEQYF.

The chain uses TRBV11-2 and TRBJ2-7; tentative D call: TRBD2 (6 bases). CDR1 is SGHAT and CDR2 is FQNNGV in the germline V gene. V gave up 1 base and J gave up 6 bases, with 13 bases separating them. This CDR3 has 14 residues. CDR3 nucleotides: TGTGCCAGCAGCTTAGTTCCAGCCGGGAGCGAGCAGTACTTC. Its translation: CASSLVPAGSEQYF. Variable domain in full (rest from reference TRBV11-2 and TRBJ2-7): EAGVAQSPRYKIIEKRQSVAFWCNPISGHATLYWYQQILGQGPKLLIQFQNNGVVDDSQLPKDRFSAERLKGVDSTLKIQPAKLEDSAVYLCASSLVPAGSEQYFGPGTRLTVT.

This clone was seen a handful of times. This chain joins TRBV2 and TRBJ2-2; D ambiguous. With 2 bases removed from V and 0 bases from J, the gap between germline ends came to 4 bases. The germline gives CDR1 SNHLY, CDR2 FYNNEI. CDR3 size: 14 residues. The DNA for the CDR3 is TGTGCCAGCAGTGAATTTACGAACACCGGGGAGCTGTTTTTT. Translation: CASSEFTNTGELFF. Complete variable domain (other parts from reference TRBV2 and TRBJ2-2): EPEVTQTPSHQVTQMGQEVILRCVPISNHLYFYWYRQILGQKVEFLVSFYNNEISEKSEIFDDQFSVERPDGSNFTLKIRSTKLEDSAMYFCASSEFTNTGELFFGEGSRLTVL.

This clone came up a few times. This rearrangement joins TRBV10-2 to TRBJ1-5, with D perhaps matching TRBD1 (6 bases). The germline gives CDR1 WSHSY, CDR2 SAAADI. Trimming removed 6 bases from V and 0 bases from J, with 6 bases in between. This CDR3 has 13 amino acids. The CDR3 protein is CASSRGSNQPQHF. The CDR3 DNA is TGCGCCAGCAGCAGGGGTAGCAATCAGCCCCAGCATTTT.

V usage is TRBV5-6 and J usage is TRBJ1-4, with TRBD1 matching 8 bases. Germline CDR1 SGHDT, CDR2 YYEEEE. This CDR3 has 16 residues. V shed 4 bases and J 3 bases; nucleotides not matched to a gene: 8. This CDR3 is CASSGKTGGANEKLFF. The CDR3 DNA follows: TGTGCCAGCAGCGGAAAAACAGGGGGAGCTAATGAAAAACTGTTTTTT. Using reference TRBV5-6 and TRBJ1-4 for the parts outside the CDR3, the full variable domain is DAGVTQSPTHLIKTRGQQVTLRCSPKSGHDTVSWYQQALGQGPQFIFQYYEEEERQRGNFPDRFSGHQFPNYSSELNVNALLLGDSALYLCASSGKTGGANEKLFFGSGTQLSVL.

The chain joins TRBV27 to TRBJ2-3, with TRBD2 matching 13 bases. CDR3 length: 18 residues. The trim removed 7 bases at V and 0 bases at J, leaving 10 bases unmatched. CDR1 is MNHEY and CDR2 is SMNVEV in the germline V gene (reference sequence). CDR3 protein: CASMGTSGVSSSTDTQYF. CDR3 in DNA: TGTGCCAGCATGGGGACTAGCGGGGTTAGCTCTAGCACAGATACGCAGTATTTT.

The CDR3 region has the DNA TGTGCCAGCAGTCCCGCGTGGGGCAAAGCGGGGGATAACACAGATACGCAGTATTTT. It translates to CASSPAWGKAGDNTDTQYF. The chain links TRBV28 to TRBJ2-3; TRBD2 matches 8 bases. Germline V gene sequence: CDR1 MDHEN, CDR2 SYDVKM. The CDR3 loop spans 19 amino acids. Germline trimming cut 5 bases from V and 2 bases from J; bases unmatched to any gene: 18.

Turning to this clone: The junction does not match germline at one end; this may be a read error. CDR3 in DNA: TGTGCCAGCAGCCTCCAAAGGAAGGATTCCCACGAGCAGTACTTC. This encodes CASSLQRKDSHEQYF. V gene TRBV4-1 combines with J gene TRBJ2-7; D uncertain. This CDR3 comprises 15 residues. Looked up from germline, CDR1 is MGHRA and CDR2 is YSYEKL.